This T cell receptor (beta chain) was recovered during a study of blood T cell repertoires in COVID-19. This CDR3 has 14 residues. The V gene's germline CDR1 is SGHDT and CDR2 YYEEEE. The germline V and J ends were trimmed by 0 bases and 0 bases, with 7 bases remaining between them. Authors' data handling: Estimation of nucleated cell counts relied on the amplification of reference gene primers. TCRdb's copy holds only in-frame clones and misses some; the assay was immunoSEQ multiplex PCR. The V and J calls and clone size come from that table; D and trimming were worked out from the DNA. The table has around 110,000 clones, around nine tenths seen once.

This chain links TRBV5-6 with TRBJ2-7; unclear D gene. This TCR was recovered from a woman in her twenties or thirties with acute or convalescent COVID-19. The sample was peripheral blood. CDR3 DNA sequence: TGTGCCAGCAGCTTGGGGAGTAGCTCCTACGAGCAGTACTTC. Translated: CASSLGSSSYEQYF.